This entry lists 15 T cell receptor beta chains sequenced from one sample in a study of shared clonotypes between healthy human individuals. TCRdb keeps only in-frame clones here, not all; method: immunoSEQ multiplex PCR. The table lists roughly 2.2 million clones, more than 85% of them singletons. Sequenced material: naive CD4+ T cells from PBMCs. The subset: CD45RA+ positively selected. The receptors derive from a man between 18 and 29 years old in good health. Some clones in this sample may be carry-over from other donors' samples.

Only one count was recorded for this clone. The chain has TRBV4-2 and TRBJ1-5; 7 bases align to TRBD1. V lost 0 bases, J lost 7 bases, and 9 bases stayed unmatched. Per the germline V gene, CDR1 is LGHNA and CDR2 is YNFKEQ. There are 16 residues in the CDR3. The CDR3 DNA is TGTGCCAGCAGCCAAGACCCGGGACAGTCCAGGCAGCCCCAGCATTTT. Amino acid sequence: CASSQDPGQSRQPQHF.

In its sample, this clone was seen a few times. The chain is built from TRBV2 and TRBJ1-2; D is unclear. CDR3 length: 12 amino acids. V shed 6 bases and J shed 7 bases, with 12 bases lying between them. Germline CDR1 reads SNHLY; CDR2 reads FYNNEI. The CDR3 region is CASRGSLAGYTF. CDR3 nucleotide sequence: TGTGCCAGCAGAGGGTCACTCGCTGGCTACACCTTC.

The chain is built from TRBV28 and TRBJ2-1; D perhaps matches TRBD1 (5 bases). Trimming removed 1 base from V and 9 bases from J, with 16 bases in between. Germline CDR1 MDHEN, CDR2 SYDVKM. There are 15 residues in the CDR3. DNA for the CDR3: TGTGCCAGCAGTTTATCCCTTCCAGGGAAGGGTGAGCAGTTCTTC. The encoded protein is CASSLSLPGKGEQFF. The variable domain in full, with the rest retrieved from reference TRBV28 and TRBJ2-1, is DVKVTQSSRYLVKRTGEKVFLECVQDMDHENMFWYRQDPGLGLRLIYFSYDVKMKEKGDIPEGYSVSREKKERFSLILESASTNQTSMYLCASSLSLPGKGEQFFGPGTRLTVL.

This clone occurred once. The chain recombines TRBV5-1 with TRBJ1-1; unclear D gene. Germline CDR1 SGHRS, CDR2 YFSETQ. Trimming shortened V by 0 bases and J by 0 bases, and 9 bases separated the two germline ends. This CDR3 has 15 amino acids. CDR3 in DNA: TGCGCCAGCAGCTTGGGCAGACTCGTGAACACTGAAGCTTTCTTT. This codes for CASSLGRLVNTEAFF.

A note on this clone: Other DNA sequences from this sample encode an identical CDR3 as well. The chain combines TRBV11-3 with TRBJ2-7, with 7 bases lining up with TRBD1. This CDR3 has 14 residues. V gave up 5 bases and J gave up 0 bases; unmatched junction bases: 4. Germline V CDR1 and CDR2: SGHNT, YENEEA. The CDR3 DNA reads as TGTGCCAGCAGCCGGGGACAGAGCTCCTACGAGCAGTACTTC. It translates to CASSRGQSSYEQYF. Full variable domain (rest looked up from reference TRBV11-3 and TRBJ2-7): EAGVVQSPRYKIIEKKQPVAFWCNPISGHNTLYWYLQNLGQGPELLIRYENEEAVDDSQLPKDRFSAERLKGVDSTLKIQPAELGDSAVYLCASSRGQSSYEQYFGPGTRLTVT.

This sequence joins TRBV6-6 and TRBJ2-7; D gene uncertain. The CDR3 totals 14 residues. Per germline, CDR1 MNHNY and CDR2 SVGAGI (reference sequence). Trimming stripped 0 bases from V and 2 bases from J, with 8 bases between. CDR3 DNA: TGTGCCAGCAGTTACTCCTCGCGAACCTACGAGCAGTACTTC. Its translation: CASSYSSRTYEQYF.

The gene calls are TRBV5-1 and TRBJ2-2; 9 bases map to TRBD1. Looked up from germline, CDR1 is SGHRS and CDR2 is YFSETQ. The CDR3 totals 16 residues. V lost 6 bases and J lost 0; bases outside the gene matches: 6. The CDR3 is CASIDTGGANTGELFF. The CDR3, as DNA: TGCGCCAGCATCGACACAGGGGGCGCGAACACCGGGGAGCTGTTTTTT.

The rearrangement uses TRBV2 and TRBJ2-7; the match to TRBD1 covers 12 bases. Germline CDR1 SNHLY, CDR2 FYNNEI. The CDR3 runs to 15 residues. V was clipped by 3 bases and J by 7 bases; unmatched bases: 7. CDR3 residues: CASSEPGQGAGEQYF. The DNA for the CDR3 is TGTGCCAGCAGTGAGCCGGGACAGGGGGCTGGGGAGCAGTACTTC.

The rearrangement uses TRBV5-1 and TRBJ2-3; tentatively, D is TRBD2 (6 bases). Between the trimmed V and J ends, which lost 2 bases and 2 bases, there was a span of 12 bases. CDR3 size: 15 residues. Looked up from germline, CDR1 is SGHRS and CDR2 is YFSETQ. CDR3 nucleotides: TGCGCCAGCAGCTTTCTAGCGCAACTCACAGATACGCAGTATTTT. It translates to CASSFLAQLTDTQYF.

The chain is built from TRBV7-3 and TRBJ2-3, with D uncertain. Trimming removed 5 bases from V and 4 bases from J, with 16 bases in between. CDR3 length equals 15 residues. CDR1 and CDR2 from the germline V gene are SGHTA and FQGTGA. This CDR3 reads CASSLLGSSADTQYF. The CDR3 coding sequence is TGTGCCAGCAGCCTCTTGGGCTCCTCCGCAGATACGCAGTATTTT.

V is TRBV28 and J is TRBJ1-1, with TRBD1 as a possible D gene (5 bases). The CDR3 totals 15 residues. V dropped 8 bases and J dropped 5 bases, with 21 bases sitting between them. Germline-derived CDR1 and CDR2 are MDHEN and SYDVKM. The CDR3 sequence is CASSSAGGGWTEAFF. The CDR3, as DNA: TGTGCCAGCTCCTCCGCCGGGGGGGGTTGGACTGAAGCTTTCTTT.

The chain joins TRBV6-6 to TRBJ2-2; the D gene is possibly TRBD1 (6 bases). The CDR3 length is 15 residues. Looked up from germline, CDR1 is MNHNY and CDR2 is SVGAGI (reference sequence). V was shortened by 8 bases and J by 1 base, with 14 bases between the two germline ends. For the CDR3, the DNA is TGTGCCAGCTCCGGACGGACAGAGAACACCGGGGAGCTGTTTTTT. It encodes CASSGRTENTGELFF.

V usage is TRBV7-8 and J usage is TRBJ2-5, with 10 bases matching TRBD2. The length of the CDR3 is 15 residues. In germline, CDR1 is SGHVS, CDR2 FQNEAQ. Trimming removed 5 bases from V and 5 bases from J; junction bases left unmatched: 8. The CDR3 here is CASSLLAGDRETQYF. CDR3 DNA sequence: TGTGCCAGCAGCCTCCTAGCGGGAGACCGTGAGACCCAGTACTTC.

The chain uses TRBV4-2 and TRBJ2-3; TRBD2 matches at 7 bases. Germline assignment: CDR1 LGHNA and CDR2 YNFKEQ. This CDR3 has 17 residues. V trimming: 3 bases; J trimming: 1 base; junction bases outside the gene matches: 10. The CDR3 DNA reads TGTGCCAGCAGCCAGGGGAGAGCGGGATCTCGCACAGATACGCAGTATTTT. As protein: CASSQGRAGSRTDTQYF.

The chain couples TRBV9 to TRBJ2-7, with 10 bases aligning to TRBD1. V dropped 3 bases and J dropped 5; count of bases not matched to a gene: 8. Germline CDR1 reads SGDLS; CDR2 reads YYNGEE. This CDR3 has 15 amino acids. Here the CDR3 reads CASSADDRGRNEQYF. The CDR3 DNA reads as TGTGCCAGCAGCGCAGATGACAGGGGGCGCAACGAGCAGTACTTC.